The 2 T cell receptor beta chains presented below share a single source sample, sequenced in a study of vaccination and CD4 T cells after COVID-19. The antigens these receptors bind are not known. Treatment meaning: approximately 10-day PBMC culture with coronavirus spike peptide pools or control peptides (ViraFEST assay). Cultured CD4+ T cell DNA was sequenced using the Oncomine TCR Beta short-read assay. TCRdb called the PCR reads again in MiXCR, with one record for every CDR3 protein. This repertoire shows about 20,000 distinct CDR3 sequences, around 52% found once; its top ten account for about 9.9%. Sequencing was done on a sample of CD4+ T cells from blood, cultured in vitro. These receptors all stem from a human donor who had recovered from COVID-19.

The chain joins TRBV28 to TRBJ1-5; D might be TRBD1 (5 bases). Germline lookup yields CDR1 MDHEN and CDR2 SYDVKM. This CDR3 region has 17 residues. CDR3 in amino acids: CVTLPNAGLAGHQPQHF. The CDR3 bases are TGTGTCACGCTCCCCAACGCGGGACTCGCCGGGCATCAGCCCCAGCATTTT.

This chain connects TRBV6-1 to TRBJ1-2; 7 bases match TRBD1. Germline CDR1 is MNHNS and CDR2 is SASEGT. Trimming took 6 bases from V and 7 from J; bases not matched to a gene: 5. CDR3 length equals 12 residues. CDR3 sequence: CASRRQGGGYTF. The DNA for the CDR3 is TGTGCCAGCAGAAGACAGGGAGGTGGCTACACCTTC.